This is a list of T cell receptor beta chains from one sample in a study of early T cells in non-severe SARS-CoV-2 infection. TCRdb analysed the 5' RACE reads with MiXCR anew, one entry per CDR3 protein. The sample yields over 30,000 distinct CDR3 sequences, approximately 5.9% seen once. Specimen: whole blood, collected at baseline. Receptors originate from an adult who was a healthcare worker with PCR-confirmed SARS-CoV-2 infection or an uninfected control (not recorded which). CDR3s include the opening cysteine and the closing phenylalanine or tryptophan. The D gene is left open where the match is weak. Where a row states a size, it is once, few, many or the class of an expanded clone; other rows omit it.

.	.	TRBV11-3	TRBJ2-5	CASSLGGSQETQYF	TGTGCCAGCAGCTTAGGGGGGTCACAAGAGACCCAGTACTTC
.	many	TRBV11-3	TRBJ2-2	CASSLTRTGELFF	TGTGCCAGCAGCCTGACACGTACCGGGGAGCTGTTTTTT
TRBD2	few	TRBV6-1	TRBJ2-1	CASRLAGSYNEQFF	TGTGCCAGCAGGCTAGCGGGGTCCTACAATGAGCAGTTCTTC
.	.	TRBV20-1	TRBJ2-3	CSAPRGGADTQYF	TGCAGTGCTCCGAGGGGGGGGGCCGATACGCAGTATTTT
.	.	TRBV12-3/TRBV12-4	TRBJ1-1	CASSLRQAATHMNTEAFF	TGTGCCAGCAGTTTACGTCAGGCGGCGACACACATGAACACTGAAGCTTTCTTT
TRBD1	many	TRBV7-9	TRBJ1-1	CASSLGQGATEAFF	TGTGCCAGCAGCCTCGGACAGGGTGCAACTGAAGCTTTCTTT
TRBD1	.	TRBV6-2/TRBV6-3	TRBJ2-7	CASSYSGTGGSSYEQYF	TGTGCCAGCAGTTACTCCGGGACAGGGGGCTCCTCCTACGAGCAGTACTTC
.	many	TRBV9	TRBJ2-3	CASSPSPRGDTQYF	TGTGCCAGCAGCCCCTCGCCTCGGGGAGATACGCAGTATTTT
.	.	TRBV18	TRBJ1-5	CASSQGHSNQPQHF	TGTGCCAGCTCACAGGGCCATAGCAATCAGCCCCAGCATTTT
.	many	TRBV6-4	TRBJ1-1	CASSTELNTEAFF	TGTGCCAGCAGTACAGAGTTGAACACTGAAGCTTTCTTT
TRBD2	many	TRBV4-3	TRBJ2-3	CASSQSGLADTDTQYF	TGCGCCAGCAGCCAGTCCGGACTAGCGGACACAGATACGCAGTATTTT
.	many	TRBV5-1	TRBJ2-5	CASSGASSKTQYF	TGCGCCAGCAGCGGGGCCAGTTCGAAGACCCAGTACTTC
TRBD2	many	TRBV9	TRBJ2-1	CASSLLGAGTSGRASYNEQFF	TGTGCCAGCAGCCTCCTGGGGGCCGGGACTAGCGGGAGGGCCTCCTACAATGAGCAGTTCTTC
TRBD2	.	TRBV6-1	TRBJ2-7	CASSEPSGTHEQYF	TGTGCCAGCAGTGAGCCCAGCGGGACCCACGAGCAGTACTTC
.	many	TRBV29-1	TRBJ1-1	CSVARPLNTEAFF	TGCAGCGTTGCCCGCCCCCTGAACACTGAAGCTTTCTTT
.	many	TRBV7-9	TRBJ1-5	CASSLGGQIIEPQHF	TGTGCCAGCAGTCTTGGGGGGCAAATCATTGAGCCCCAGCATTTT
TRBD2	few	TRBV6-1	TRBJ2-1	CASSDKGTRSEQFF	TGTGCCAGCAGTGACAAGGGGACTAGGTCTGAGCAGTTCTTC
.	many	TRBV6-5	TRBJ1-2	CASSNSQEGYTF	TGTGCCAGCAGTAACAGTCAGGAAGGCTACACCTTC
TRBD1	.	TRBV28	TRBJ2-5	CASSRTGASETQYF	TGTGCCAGCAGCCGGACAGGGGCAAGTGAGACCCAGTACTTC
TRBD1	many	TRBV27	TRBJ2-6	CASSLIYRLGQAGANVLTF	TGTGCCAGCAGTTTAATATACAGGCTCGGACAGGCTGGGGCCAACGTCCTGACTTTC
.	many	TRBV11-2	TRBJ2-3	CASSLVGTGLPTDTQYF	TGTGCCAGCAGCTTAGTTGGGACCGGACTGCCCACAGATACGCAGTATTTT
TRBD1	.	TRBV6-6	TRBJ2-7	CASKQGQASYEQYF	TGTGCCAGCAAGCAGGGACAGGCCTCCTACGAGCAGTACTTC
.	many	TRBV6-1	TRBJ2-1	CASSRLPYNEQFF	TGTGCCAGCAGTCGGCTGCCCTACAATGAGCAGTTCTTC
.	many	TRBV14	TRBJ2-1	CASSQVLVLGNEQFF	TGTGCCAGCAGCCAGGTCTTGGTCCTGGGGAATGAGCAGTTCTTC
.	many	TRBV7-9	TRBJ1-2	CASSPLDWPSGYTF	TGTGCCAGCAGCCCCCTTGACTGGCCGTCCGGCTACACCTTC
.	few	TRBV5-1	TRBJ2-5	CASSWAGRGTETQYF	TGCGCCAGCAGCTGGGCAGGGCGCGGGACCGAGACCCAGTACTTC
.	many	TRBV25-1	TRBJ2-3	CASSAFLGEVGPDTQYF	TGTGCCAGCAGTGCCTTCCTGGGGGAGGTAGGCCCAGATACGCAGTATTTT
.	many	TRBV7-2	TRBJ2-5	CASSSHIQETQYF	TGTGCCAGCAGCTCACATATCCAAGAGACCCAGTACTTC
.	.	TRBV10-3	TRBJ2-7	CAISERDRGDEQYF	TGTGCCATCAGTGAAAGGGATCGAGGGGACGAGCAGTACTTC
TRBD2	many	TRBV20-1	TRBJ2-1	CSARDLAGVEEQFF	TGCAGTGCTAGAGATCTAGCGGGAGTTGAAGAGCAGTTCTTC
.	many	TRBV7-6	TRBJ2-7	CASSRLGAYEQYF	TGTGCCAGCAGCAGACTAGGGGCCTACGAGCAGTACTTC
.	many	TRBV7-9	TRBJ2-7	CASSFGSYEQYF	TGTGCCAGCAGCTTCGGCAGCTACGAGCAGTACTTC
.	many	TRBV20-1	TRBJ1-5	CSARDGRSNQPQHF	TGCAGTGCTAGAGATGGACGGAGCAATCAGCCCCAGCATTTT
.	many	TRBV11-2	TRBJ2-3	CASSLQTPPDTQYF	TGTGCCAGCAGCCTCCAAACCCCGCCAGATACGCAGTATTTT
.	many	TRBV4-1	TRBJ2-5	CASSLYLRGVETQYF	TGCGCCAGCAGCCTCTATCTCAGGGGAGTCGAGACCCAGTACTTC
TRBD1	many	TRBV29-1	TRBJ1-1	CSGGTGGASSEAFF	TGCAGCGGAGGGACAGGGGGCGCGAGTAGTGAAGCTTTCTTT
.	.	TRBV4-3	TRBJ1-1	CASSQDRFGVTTEAFF	TGCGCCAGCAGCCAAGATCGCTTCGGGGTAACCACTGAAGCTTTCTTT
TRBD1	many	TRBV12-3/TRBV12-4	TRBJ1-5	CASSRTGNSNQPQHF	TGTGCCAGCAGTCGGACAGGGAATAGCAATCAGCCCCAGCATTTT
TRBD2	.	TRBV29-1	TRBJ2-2	CSAGGQAASGSTGELFF	TGCAGCGCCGGGGGGCAGGCCGCTAGCGGGAGCACCGGGGAGCTGTTTTTT
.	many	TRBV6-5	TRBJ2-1	CASSPRDSAYNEQFF	TGTGCCAGCAGCCCGCGAGACAGTGCCTACAATGAGCAGTTCTTC
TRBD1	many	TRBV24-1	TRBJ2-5	CVTAKSGTGGFQETQYF	TGTGTCACCGCGAAATCCGGGACAGGGGGTTTTCAAGAGACCCAGTACTTC
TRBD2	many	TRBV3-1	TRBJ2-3	CASSQGLAESTDTQYF	TGTGCCAGCAGCCAGGGACTAGCGGAAAGCACAGATACGCAGTATTTT
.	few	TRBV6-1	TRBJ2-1	CASNPVGSAYEQFF	TGTGCCAGCAATCCAGTAGGCTCCGCGTATGAGCAGTTCTTC
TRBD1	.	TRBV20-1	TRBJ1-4	CSARGQGASFEKLFF	TGCAGTGCTCGTGGACAGGGGGCCTCGTTTGAAAAACTGTTTTTT
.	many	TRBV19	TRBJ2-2	CASSTGYTGELFF	TGTGCCAGTAGTACAGGGTACACCGGGGAGCTGTTTTTT
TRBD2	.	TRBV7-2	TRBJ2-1	CASSPGLGKSSYNEQFF	TGTGCCAGCAGCCCGGGACTAGGGAAAAGCTCCTACAATGAGCAGTTCTTC
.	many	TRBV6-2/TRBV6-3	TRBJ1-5	CASSYKGYSNQPQHF	TGTGCCAGCAGTTACAAGGGTTATAGCAATCAGCCCCAGCATTTT
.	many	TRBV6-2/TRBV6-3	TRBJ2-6	CASSYSRRTGANVLTF	TGTGCCAGCAGTTACTCTCGCCGTACTGGGGCCAACGTCCTGACTTTC
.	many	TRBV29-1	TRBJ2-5	CSVRGAEKTQYF	TGCAGCGTCCGGGGGGCGGAGAAGACCCAGTACTTC
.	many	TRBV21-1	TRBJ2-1	CASRKGQGCPYNEQFF	TGTGCCAGCAGGAAGGGACAGGGATGTCCCTACAATGAGCAGTTCTTC